This T cell receptor (beta chain) was profiled in a study of T cell responses to AZD1222 COVID-19 vaccine. V trimming: 3 bases; J trimming: 4 bases; junction bases outside the gene matches: 8. This CDR3 comprises 16 residues. Germline assignment: CDR1 KGHDR and CDR2 SFDVKD. Sequencing was performed with immunoSEQ multiplex PCR; in TCRdb, only in-frame clones are kept and a portion is missing. This repertoire shows over 150,000 clones, 94% found once; its top ten account for approximately 1.5%. The chain joins TRBV24-1 to TRBJ2-1, with TRBD2 identical over 7 bases. Sequences were derived from peripheral blood, sampled 28 days after the second AZD1222 dose. This clonotype was sampled from an adult who received the AZD1222 COVID-19 vaccine. The CDR3 spells CATSDPPGLRYNEQFF. DNA of the CDR3: TGTGCCACCAGTGATCCCCCGGGACTACGGTACAATGAGCAGTTCTTC.